Listed below are T cell receptor beta chains from one sample, sequenced in a study of CD4+ T cells in melanoma. Measured with immunoSEQ multiplex PCR; TCRdb has only the in-frame clones, and not every one. The table records about 21,000 clones, over 75% of them present only once. Source of these receptors: a human donor with melanoma. CDR3s include the opening cysteine and the closing phenylalanine or tryptophan. The order of the fields is V gene, D gene, J gene, clone size, CDR3 protein, CDR3 DNA. A D gene is named only where the DNA matches it firmly. Clone size is not always given. Where it is, it says once, few, many or a class for expanded clones.

>TRBV19|NA|TRBJ1-2|few
CASSEPQRYGYTF
TGTGCCAGCTCCGAACCACAGCGGTATGGCTACACCTTC
>TRBV4-1|NA|TRBJ1-6|NA
CASSHHRDGPLHF
TGCGCCAGCAGCCATCACAGAGATGGGCCCCTCCACTTT
>TRBV4-1|TRBD1|TRBJ1-5|NA
CASSQRQGPGQPQHF
TGCGCCAGCAGCCAAAGACAGGGACCGGGACAGCCCCAGCATTTT
>TRBV4-1|NA|TRBJ1-5|NA
CASSQVLIGNQPQHF
TGCGCCAGCAGCCAAGTTTTAATAGGCAATCAGCCCCAGCATTTT
>TRBV7-8|NA|TRBJ1-2|once
CASSLTPQGGYGYTF
TGTGCCAGCAGCTTAACCCCCCAGGGTGGCTATGGCTACACCTTC
>TRBV28|NA|TRBJ1-2|NA
CAAGSGPFFGYTF
TGTGCCGCCGGAAGCGGGCCTTTTTTTGGCTACACCTTC
>TRBV4-1|TRBD1|TRBJ1-1|NA
CASSLWDRETEAFF
TGCGCCAGCAGCCTCTGGGACAGGGAAACTGAAGCTTTCTTT
>TRBV15|TRBD1|TRBJ1-1|NA
CATSRTPQTGVSEAFF
TGTGCCACCAGCAGAACCCCCCAGACAGGGGTCTCTGAAGCTTTCTTT
>TRBV5-1|NA|TRBJ2-6|NA
CASRDVSGANVLTF
TGCGCCAGCAGGGATGTCTCTGGGGCCAACGTCCTGACTTTC
>TRBV7-9|NA|TRBJ2-1|few
CASSLQQGGEQFF
TGTGCCAGCAGCTTACAACAGGGAGGGGAGCAGTTCTTC
>TRBV6-6|NA|TRBJ2-2|few
CASRQGQNTGELFF
TGTGCCAGCAGACAAGGACAGAACACCGGGGAGCTGTTTTTT
>TRBV6-6|NA|TRBJ1-3|NA
CASSYLGAGNTIYF
TGTGCCAGCAGTTATTTAGGAGCTGGAAACACCATATATTTT
>TRBV27|NA|TRBJ2-1|medium-sized
CASSLSTNEQFF
TGTGCCAGCAGTTTGTCGACGAATGAGCAGTTCTTC
>TRBV5-1|NA|TRBJ2-3|once
CASSLGDRATDTQYF
TGCGCCAGCAGCTTGGGTGATAGGGCAACGGATACGCAGTATTTT
>TRBV2|NA|TRBJ1-5|NA
CASSRGWGSGNQPQHF
TGTGCCAGCTCTCGCGGGTGGGGCTCTGGTAATCAGCCCCAGCATTTT
>TRBV9|NA|TRBJ2-7|NA
CASSFEMGAGAYEQYF
TGTGCCAGCAGCTTCGAAATGGGGGCAGGAGCCTACGAGCAGTACTTC
>TRBV5-1|NA|TRBJ2-1|NA
CASSPGTLKAGQFF
TGCGCCAGCAGCCCAGGGACTCTTAAAGCCGGGCAGTTCTTC
>TRBV10-3|TRBD1|TRBJ1-5|NA
CAISKTGGVFQPQHF
TGTGCCATCAGTAAGACAGGGGGAGTTTTCCAGCCCCAGCATTTT
>TRBV7-6|NA|TRBJ1-4|NA
CASSLRGTEKLFF
TGTGCCAGCAGCTTACGAGGGACCGAAAAACTGTTTTTT
>TRBV5-6|TRBD1|TRBJ1-2|NA
CASSWTGAGYTF
TGTGCCAGCAGCTGGACAGGGGCCGGCTACACCTTC
>TRBV5-4|NA|TRBJ1-2|NA
CASSLEQGRGYGYTF
TGTGCCAGCAGCTTGGAGCAGGGGAGGGGCTATGGCTACACCTTC
>TRBV2|NA|TRBJ2-2|NA
CASRSTVFGELFF
TGTGCCAGCAGGTCGACGGTGTTCGGGGAGCTGTTTTTT
>TRBV7-3|TRBD2|TRBJ2-1|NA
CASSPSGGAREQFF
TGTGCCAGCAGCCCTAGCGGGGGGGCTAGAGAGCAGTTCTTC
>TRBV5-4|NA|TRBJ1-1|NA
CASSFRAGEAFF
TGTGCCAGCAGCTTTCGCGCGGGTGAAGCTTTCTTT
>TRBV4-2|NA|TRBJ2-7|once
CASSREGGSPYEQYF
TGTGCCAGCAGCCGAGAGGGGGGGTCCCCCTACGAGCAGTACTTC
>TRBV5-4|NA|TRBJ2-7|NA
CASSLAGRTYEQYF
TGTGCCAGCAGCTTGGCCGGGCGAACCTACGAGCAGTACTTC
>TRBV5-4|NA|TRBJ2-7|NA
CASSFGPYEQYF
TGTGCCAGCAGCTTCGGACCCTACGAGCAGTACTTC
>TRBV6-5|TRBD1|TRBJ1-1|NA
CASAAGTAGRGAFF
TGTGCCAGCGCTGCAGGGACAGCCGGTCGAGGAGCTTTCTTT
>TRBV20-1|NA|TRBJ2-7|once
CSAEDGNEQYF
TGCAGTGCTGAGGACGGTAACGAGCAGTACTTC
>TRBV5-6|NA|TRBJ1-2|NA
CASSLARGNYGYTF
TGTGCCAGCAGCTTGGCCAGGGGTAACTATGGCTACACCTTC
>TRBV7-9|TRBD2|TRBJ2-7|NA
CASSLASASGRYEQYF
TGTGCCAGCAGCTTAGCGTCCGCGAGCGGGAGGTACGAGCAGTACTTC
>TRBV7-9|TRBD1|TRBJ2-3|NA
CASSSSGTGAWTDTQYF
TGTGCCAGCAGCTCATCCGGGACAGGAGCCTGGACGGATACGCAGTATTTT
>TRBV10-3|TRBD2|TRBJ2-1|NA
CAISFGLAENNEQFF
TGTGCCATCAGCTTCGGACTAGCGGAGAACAATGAGCAGTTCTTC
>TRBV10-3|NA|TRBJ1-4|NA
CAISLGPNEKLFF
TGTGCCATCAGTTTAGGGCCTAATGAAAAACTGTTTTTT
>TRBV7-6|TRBD2|TRBJ2-1|few
CASTPAGGAYNEQFF
TGTGCCAGCACCCCCGCGGGGGGGGCATACAATGAGCAGTTCTTC
>TRBV2|NA|TRBJ2-6|NA
CASSGQPGANVLTF
TGTGCCAGCAGCGGACAGCCTGGGGCCAACGTCCTGACTTTC
>TRBV6-6|TRBD1|TRBJ1-1|NA
CASSSTAGTVVEAFF
TGTGCCAGCAGTTCCACCGCTGGGACAGTTGTTGAAGCTTTCTTT
>TRBV5-1|TRBD1|TRBJ2-7|NA
CASSTTGGSYEQYF
TGCGCCAGCAGCACGACAGGGGGCTCCTACGAGCAGTACTTC
>TRBV7-6|TRBD2|TRBJ2-3|NA
CASSYRSRGRYIAGATTDTQYF
TGTGCCAGCAGTTATCGTAGTAGGGGGCGTTATATAGCGGGGGCCACCACAGATACGCAGTATTTT
>TRBV6-1|NA|TRBJ1-1|NA
CASSVLVNTEAFF
TGTGCCAGCAGTGTTCTGGTGAACACTGAAGCTTTCTTT
>TRBV2|TRBD1|TRBJ1-4|once
CASRWILTGLEKLFF
TGTGCCAGCAGGTGGATCCTGACAGGGTTGGAAAAACTGTTTTTT
>TRBV30|NA|TRBJ1-3|NA
CAWSGGTGINTIYF
TGTGCCTGGAGCGGCGGCACAGGGATAAACACCATATATTTT
>TRBV7-3|NA|TRBJ2-2|few
CASSPNPGRELFF
TGTGCCAGCAGCCCAAACCCAGGACGGGAGCTGTTTTTT
>TRBV7-3|TRBD1|TRBJ2-5|NA
CASSLQGTDQETQYF
TGTGCCAGCAGCTTACAAGGGACAGACCAAGAGACCCAGTACTTC
>TRBV5-1|NA|TRBJ2-3|NA
CASSLVVPPDTQYF
TGCGCCAGCAGCTTGGTAGTCCCCCCAGATACGCAGTATTTT
>TRBV10-1|TRBD2|TRBJ2-5|NA
CASSRSTSGQETQYF
TGCGCCAGCAGCCGATCGACTAGCGGACAAGAGACCCAGTACTTC
>TRBV29-1|NA|TRBJ2-3|NA
CSSNTDTQYF
TGCAGCTCTAACACAGATACGCAGTATTTT
>TRBV18|NA|TRBJ1-1|NA
CASSAGQRDQAFF
TGTGCCAGCTCCGCAGGGCAGAGAGATCAAGCTTTCTTT